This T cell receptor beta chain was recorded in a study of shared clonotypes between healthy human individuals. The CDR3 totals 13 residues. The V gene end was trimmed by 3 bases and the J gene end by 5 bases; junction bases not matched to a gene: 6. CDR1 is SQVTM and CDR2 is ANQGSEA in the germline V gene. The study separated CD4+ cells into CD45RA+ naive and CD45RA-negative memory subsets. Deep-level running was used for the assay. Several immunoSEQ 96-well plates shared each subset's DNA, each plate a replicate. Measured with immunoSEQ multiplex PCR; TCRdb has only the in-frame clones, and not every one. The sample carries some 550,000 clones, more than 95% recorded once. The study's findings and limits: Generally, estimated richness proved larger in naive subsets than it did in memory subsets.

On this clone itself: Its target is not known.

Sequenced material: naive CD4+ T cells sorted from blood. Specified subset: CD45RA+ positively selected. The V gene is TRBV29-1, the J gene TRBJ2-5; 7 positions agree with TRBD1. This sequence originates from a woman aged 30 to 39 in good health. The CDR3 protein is CSVEKGAMETQYF. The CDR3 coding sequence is TGCAGCGTTGAGAAGGGGGCGATGGAGACCCAGTACTTC. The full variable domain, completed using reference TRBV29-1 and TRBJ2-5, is SAVISQKPSRDICQRGTSLTIQCQVDSQVTMMFWYRQQPGQSLTLIATANQGSEATYESGFVIDKFPISRPNLTFSTLTVSNMSPEDSSIYLCSVEKGAMETQYFGPGTRLLVL.